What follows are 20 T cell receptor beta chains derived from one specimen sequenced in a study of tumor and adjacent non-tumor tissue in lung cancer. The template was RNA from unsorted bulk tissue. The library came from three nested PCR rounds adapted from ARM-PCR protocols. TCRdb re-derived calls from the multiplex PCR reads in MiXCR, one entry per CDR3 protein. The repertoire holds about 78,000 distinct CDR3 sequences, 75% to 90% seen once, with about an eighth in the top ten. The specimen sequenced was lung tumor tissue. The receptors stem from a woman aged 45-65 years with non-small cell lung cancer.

The CDR3 reads CAAQDQGLHTDEQFF. CDR3 coding DNA: TGTGCCGCGCAAGACCAGGGACTACACACTGATGAGCAGTTCTTC. The chain recombines TRBV6-2 or TRBV6-3 with TRBJ2-1; TRBD2 matches 7 bases. This CDR3 region has 15 residues. V lost 11 bases, J lost 8 bases, and 18 bases stayed unmatched. Germline V CDR1 and CDR2: MNHEY, SVGEGT.

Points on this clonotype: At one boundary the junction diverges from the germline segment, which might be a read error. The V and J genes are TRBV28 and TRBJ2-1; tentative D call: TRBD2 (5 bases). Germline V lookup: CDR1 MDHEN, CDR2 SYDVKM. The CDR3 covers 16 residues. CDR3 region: CPSSLSSAEGFNEQFF. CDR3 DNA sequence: TGTCCCAGCAGTTTATCCTCAGCGGAAGGGTTCAATGAGCAGTTCTTC.

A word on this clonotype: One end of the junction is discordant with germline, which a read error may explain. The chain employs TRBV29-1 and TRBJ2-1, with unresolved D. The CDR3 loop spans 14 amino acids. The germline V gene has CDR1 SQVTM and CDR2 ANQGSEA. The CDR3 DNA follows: TGCAGCCCTCCTACAAACCGCTTGAGCAATGAGCAATTCTTC. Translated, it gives CSPPTNRLSNEQFF.

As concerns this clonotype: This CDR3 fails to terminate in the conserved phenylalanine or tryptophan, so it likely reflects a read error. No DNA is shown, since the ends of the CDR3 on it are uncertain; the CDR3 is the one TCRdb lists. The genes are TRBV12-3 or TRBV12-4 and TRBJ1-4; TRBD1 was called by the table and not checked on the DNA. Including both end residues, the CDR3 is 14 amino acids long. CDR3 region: CASSLRDRGEKLLY.

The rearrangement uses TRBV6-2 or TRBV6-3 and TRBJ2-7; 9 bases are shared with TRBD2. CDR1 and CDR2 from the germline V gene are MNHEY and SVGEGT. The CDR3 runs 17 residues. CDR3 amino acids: CVISFTGGRAPIHEQYF. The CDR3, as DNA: TGTGTCATTAGTTTTACAGGCGGGAGGGCCCCTATCCACGAGCAGTACTTC.

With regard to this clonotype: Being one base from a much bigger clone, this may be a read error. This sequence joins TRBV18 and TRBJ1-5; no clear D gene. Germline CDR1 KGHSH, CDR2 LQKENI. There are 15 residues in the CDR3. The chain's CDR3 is CASSPSYGSNQLQHF. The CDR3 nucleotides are TGTGCCAGCTCACCTTCCTACGGGAGCAATCAGCTCCAGCATTTT.

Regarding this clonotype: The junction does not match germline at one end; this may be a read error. The CDR3 DNA reads as TGCGGTGCTAGAGTCCTGACATGGTGGACTGAAGCTTTCTTT. Its protein product is CGARVLTWWTEAFF. V usage is TRBV20-1 and J usage is TRBJ1-1; no clear D. CDR3 length: 14 residues. CDR1 is DFQATT and CDR2 is SNEGSKA in the germline V gene (reference sequence).

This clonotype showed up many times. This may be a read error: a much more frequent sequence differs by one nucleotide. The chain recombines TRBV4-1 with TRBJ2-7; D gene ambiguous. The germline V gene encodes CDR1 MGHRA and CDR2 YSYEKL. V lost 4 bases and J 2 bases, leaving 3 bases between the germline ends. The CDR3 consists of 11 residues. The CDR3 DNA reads TGCGCCAGCAGCCCTACCTACGAGCAGTACTTC. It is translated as CASSPTYEQYF.

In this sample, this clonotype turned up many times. The CDR3 sequence: CAISSRQPGEQFF. For the CDR3, the DNA is TGTGCCATCAGCTCGCGGCAACCGGGAGAGCAGTTCTTC. The V and J genes are TRBV10-3 and TRBJ2-1; D might be TRBD2 (5 bases). The germline CDR1 and CDR2 sequences are ENHRY and SYGVKD. Trimming left V 6 bases short and J 10 bases short, with 16 bases between. The CDR3 has 13 amino acids.

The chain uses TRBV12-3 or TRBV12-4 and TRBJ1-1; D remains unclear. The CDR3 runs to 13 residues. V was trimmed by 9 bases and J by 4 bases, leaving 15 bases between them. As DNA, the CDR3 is TGTGCCAGTAGTGTAGGGAGAGCCACTGAAGCTTTCTTT. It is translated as CASSVGRATEAFF.

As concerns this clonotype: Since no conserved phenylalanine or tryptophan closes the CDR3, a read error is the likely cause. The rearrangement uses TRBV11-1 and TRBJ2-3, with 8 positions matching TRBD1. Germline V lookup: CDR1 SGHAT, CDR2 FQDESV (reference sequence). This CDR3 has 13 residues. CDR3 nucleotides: TGTGCTAGCAGTTGGACAGGGATGGCTACGCAGTATTAT. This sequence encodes CASSWTGMATQYY.

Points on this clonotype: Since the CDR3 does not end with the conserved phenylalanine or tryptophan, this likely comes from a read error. The DNA of the CDR3 is TGCCCCAGCAGCCGGGGACAGGGCACTGAAGCTTTCTTA. This encodes CPSSRGQGTEAFL. The chain joins TRBV5-1 to TRBJ1-1, with 9 bases that match TRBD1. The CDR3 is made up of 13 amino acids. CDR1 is SGHRS, CDR2 YFSETQ, per germline.

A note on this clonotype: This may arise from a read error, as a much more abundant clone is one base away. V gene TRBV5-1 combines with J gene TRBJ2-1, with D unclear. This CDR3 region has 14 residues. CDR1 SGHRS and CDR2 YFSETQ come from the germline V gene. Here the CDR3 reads CASSLLVGYNEQIF. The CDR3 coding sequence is TGCGCCAGCAGCTTGTTAGTCGGATACAATGAGCAGATCTTC.

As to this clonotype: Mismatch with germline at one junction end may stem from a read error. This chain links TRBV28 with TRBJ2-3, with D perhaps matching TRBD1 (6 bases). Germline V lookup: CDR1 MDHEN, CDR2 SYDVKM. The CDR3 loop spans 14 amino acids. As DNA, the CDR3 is TGTGCCAGCACCACAGGGAGCAGCCCAGATACACAGTATTTT. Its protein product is CASTTGSSPDTQYF.

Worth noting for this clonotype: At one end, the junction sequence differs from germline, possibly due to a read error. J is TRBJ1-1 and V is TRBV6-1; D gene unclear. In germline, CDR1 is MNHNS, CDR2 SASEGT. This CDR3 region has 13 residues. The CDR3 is CAISVQRDTEAFF. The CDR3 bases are TGTGCCATCAGTGTACAGAGAGACACTGAAGCATTCTTT.

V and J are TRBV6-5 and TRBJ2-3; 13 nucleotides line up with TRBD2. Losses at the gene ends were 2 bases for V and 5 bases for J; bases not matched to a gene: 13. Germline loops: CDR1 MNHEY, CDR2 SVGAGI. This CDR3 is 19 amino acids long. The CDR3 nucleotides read TGTGCCAGCAGTTACAGGGGGACGGGACTAGCGGGAACACTAGATACGCAGTATTTT. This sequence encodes CASSYRGTGLAGTLDTQYF.

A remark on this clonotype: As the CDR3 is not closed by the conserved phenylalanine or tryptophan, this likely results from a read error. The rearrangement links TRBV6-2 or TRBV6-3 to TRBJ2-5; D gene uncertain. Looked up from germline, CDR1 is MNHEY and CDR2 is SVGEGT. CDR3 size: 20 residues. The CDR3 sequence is CASSYNYRQETTVPQETQYY. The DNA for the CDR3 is TGTGCCAGCAGTTACAATTACCGTCAGGAAACGACTGTCCCCCAAGAGACTCAGTACTAC.

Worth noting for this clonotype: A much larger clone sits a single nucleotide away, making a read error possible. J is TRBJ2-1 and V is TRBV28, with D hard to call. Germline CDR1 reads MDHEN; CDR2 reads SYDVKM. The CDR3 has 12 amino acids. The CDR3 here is CGSSLDYNEQFF. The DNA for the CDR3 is TGTGGCAGCAGTTTAGACTACAATGAGCAGTTCTTC.

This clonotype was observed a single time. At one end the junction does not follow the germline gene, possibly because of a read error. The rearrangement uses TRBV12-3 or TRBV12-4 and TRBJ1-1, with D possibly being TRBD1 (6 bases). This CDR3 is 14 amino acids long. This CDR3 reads CVSNIQGRGTEAFF. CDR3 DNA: TGTGTCAGCAATATACAGGGTAGGGGCACCGAAGCTTTCTTT.

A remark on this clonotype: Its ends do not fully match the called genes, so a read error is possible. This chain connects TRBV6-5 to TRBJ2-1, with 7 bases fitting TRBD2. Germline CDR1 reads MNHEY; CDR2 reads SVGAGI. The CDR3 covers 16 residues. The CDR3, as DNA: TGTGCCAGCAATTACGCCCGACTAGCTAATAACAATGAGCAGTTCTTC. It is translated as CASNYARLANNNEQFF.